Reported below is one TCR beta chain. The antigen remains undetermined. There was relapse after autologous stem cell transplantation in every patient, and there was variation in brentuximab vedotin exposure. These data come from a study of PD-1 blockade in classical Hodgkin lymphoma. This table comes from immunoSEQ multiplex PCR, and its TCRdb copy is limited to in-frame clones, with some not included. The repertoire holds some 100,000 clones, with just under 95% as singletons. Study-level findings and limits: Baseline TCR diversity was reportedly lower in newly diagnosed patients than healthy donors. Diversity in CD4+ TCRs, unlike that measured in CD8+ TCRs, had risen significantly by C4D1. Exclusion was applied to patients who started nivolumab under 1 year after ASCT.

Trimming took 2 bases from V and 5 from J, leaving 8 bases between them. The CDR3 covers 12 residues. Germline values: CDR1 SGHKS, CDR2 YYEKEE (reference sequence). Material: peripheral blood mononuclear cells (PBMCs), obtained at baseline. The chain combines TRBV5-5 with TRBJ2-7, with D unresolved. The sequence came from a human donor with classical Hodgkin lymphoma. CDR3 nucleotides: TGTGCCAGCAGCTTCAGGCGCGACGAGCAGTACTTC. Translation gives CASSFRRDEQYF. The variable domain in full, completed from reference TRBV5-5 and TRBJ2-7, reads DAGVTQSPTHLIKTRGQQVTLRCSPISGHKSVSWYQQVLGQGPQFIFQYYEKEERGRGNFPDRFSARQFPNYSSELNVNALLLGDSALYLCASSFRRDEQYFGPGTRLTVT.